These T cell receptor beta chains were read from a single sample in a study of cytomegalovirus exposure and HLA in healthy donors. Sequenced by immunoSEQ multiplex PCR; TCRdb stores in-frame clones only, minus some. Of roughly 120,000 clones in the sample, less than 85% were seen once. Sequences were obtained from PBMCs. The receptors stem from a man over 45 in good health and CMV-seropositive. CDR3s include the opening cysteine and the closing phenylalanine or tryptophan. The order of the fields is clone size, J gene, V gene, D gene, CDR3 DNA, CDR3 protein. D genes are given only for firm matches. The size field is filled for only some rows; it gives once, few, many or a size class.

clone_size: .; j_call: TRBJ2-1; v_call: TRBV6-5; d_call: TRBD1; cdr3_nt: TGTGCCAGCAGAGCCGACAGGGGGCACTACAATGAGCAGTTCTTC; cdr3_aa: CASRADRGHYNEQFF
clone_size: .; j_call: TRBJ2-7; v_call: TRBV5-1; d_call: TRBD2; cdr3_nt: TGCGCCAGCAGCTTCACCACTAGCGGAGACTCCTACGAGCAGTACTTC; cdr3_aa: CASSFTTSGDSYEQYF
clone_size: .; j_call: TRBJ2-5; v_call: TRBV7-9; d_call: TRBD2; cdr3_nt: TGTGCCAGCAGCTTAGCGGGAGGGATAGAGACCCAGTACTTC; cdr3_aa: CASSLAGGIETQYF
clone_size: .; j_call: TRBJ2-5; v_call: TRBV4-1; d_call: .; cdr3_nt: TGCGCCAGCAGCCATCCCCGCCAGGGGAAGATAGAGACCCAGTACTTC; cdr3_aa: CASSHPRQGKIETQYF
clone_size: .; j_call: TRBJ1-2; v_call: TRBV27; d_call: .; cdr3_nt: TGTGCCAGCTCCTCGGGGTTTGGATATGGCTACACCTTC; cdr3_aa: CASSSGFGYGYTF
clone_size: .; j_call: TRBJ1-1; v_call: TRBV18; d_call: .; cdr3_nt: TGTGCCAGCTCACCACCAGGGAGGAGGAACACTGAAGCTTTCTTT; cdr3_aa: CASSPPGRRNTEAFF
clone_size: few; j_call: TRBJ2-3; v_call: TRBV9; d_call: TRBD2; cdr3_nt: TGTGCCAGCAGCGTAGGGGTAGCGGGAGATACGCAGTATTTT; cdr3_aa: CASSVGVAGDTQYF
clone_size: few; j_call: TRBJ2-2; v_call: TRBV28; d_call: .; cdr3_nt: TGTGCCAGCAGTTCCCCCCAGAGGACCGGGGAGCTGTTTTTT; cdr3_aa: CASSSPQRTGELFF
clone_size: .; j_call: TRBJ2-2; v_call: TRBV10-3; d_call: TRBD2; cdr3_nt: TGTGCCATCAGTGAGTCAGGGGAGGGTCGGCGGACCGGGGAGCTGTTTTTT; cdr3_aa: CAISESGEGRRTGELFF
clone_size: .; j_call: TRBJ2-7; v_call: TRBV27; d_call: TRBD1; cdr3_nt: TGTGCCAGCCAAGGGGGACAGCTCTACGAGCAGTACTTC; cdr3_aa: CASQGGQLYEQYF
clone_size: .; j_call: TRBJ1-4; v_call: TRBV29-1; d_call: .; cdr3_nt: TGCAGCGTTCAGGGACAACTCGCCGATGAAAAACTGTTTTTT; cdr3_aa: CSVQGQLADEKLFF
clone_size: .; j_call: TRBJ2-3; v_call: TRBV7-2; d_call: .; cdr3_nt: TGTGCCAGCCATAGGGGGGGCTACACAGATACGCAGTATTTT; cdr3_aa: CASHRGGYTDTQYF
clone_size: once; j_call: TRBJ1-6; v_call: TRBV6-1; d_call: .; cdr3_nt: TGTGCCAGCAGTGTCGGCAGGGATAATTCACCCCTCCACTTT; cdr3_aa: CASSVGRDNSPLHF
clone_size: .; j_call: TRBJ2-1; v_call: TRBV9; d_call: TRBD2; cdr3_nt: TGTGCCAGCAGCCCCCGCTCGCGGGAGATCTCCTACAATGAGCAGTTCTTC; cdr3_aa: CASSPRSREISYNEQFF
clone_size: .; j_call: TRBJ2-1; v_call: TRBV18; d_call: TRBD2; cdr3_nt: TGTGCCAGCTCACCACTAGCGGGGGACTACAATGAGCAGTTCTTC; cdr3_aa: CASSPLAGDYNEQFF
clone_size: few; j_call: TRBJ2-7; v_call: TRBV28; d_call: TRBD1; cdr3_nt: TGTGCCAGCAGTTCGGGACAGACCCTCTACGAGCAGTACTTC; cdr3_aa: CASSSGQTLYEQYF
clone_size: .; j_call: TRBJ1-5; v_call: TRBV7-9; d_call: .; cdr3_nt: TGTGCCGGCCCAGGGAAACAAGGCAGGGTTAGGGGCAATCAGCCCCAGCATTTT; cdr3_aa: CAGPGKQGRVRGNQPQHF
clone_size: .; j_call: TRBJ2-2; v_call: TRBV28; d_call: .; cdr3_nt: TGTGCCAGCAGTTTATTTGGGACACAAAACACCGGGGAGCTGTTTTTT; cdr3_aa: CASSLFGTQNTGELFF
clone_size: .; j_call: TRBJ2-5; v_call: TRBV11-1; d_call: .; cdr3_nt: TGTGCCAGCAGCTTAACTTCCAGACTGGAGACCCAGTACTTC; cdr3_aa: CASSLTSRLETQYF
clone_size: once; j_call: TRBJ1-2; v_call: TRBV19; d_call: TRBD1; cdr3_nt: TGTGCCAGTAGTCTTGGACAGGGGATCTATGGCTACACCTTC; cdr3_aa: CASSLGQGIYGYTF
clone_size: .; j_call: TRBJ2-7; v_call: TRBV7-6; d_call: .; cdr3_nt: TGTGCCAGCAGCTTAGAGGCTAGCGCCGGCTCCTACGAGCAGTACTTC; cdr3_aa: CASSLEASAGSYEQYF
clone_size: .; j_call: TRBJ1-3; v_call: TRBV28; d_call: .; cdr3_nt: TGTGCCAGCAGTTTATACCCGTACAGCTCTGGAAACACCATATATTTT; cdr3_aa: CASSLYPYSSGNTIYF
clone_size: .; j_call: TRBJ2-1; v_call: TRBV11-2; d_call: TRBD1; cdr3_nt: TGTGCCAGCAGCGTCCGGGACAGTAGCTCCTACAATGAGCAGTTCTTC; cdr3_aa: CASSVRDSSSYNEQFF